This TCR beta chain was identified during a study of T cell repertoires in cytomegalovirus infection (dated by TCRdb to the late 2010s). As for the study more broadly: Alongside well-studied HLA-B-restricted epitopes, the peptide stimulations were aimed at recently identified HLA-C-restricted CMV epitopes, whose presentation resists viral immunomodulation. The HLA type of each donor mattered for the analysis, because public TCR beta signatures pointed to carriage of CMV infection along with the matching HLA type. Study-wide conclusions, independent of this receptor: Cumulative frequency of public TCR beta family members discriminated carriers of CMV infection plus the relevant HLA type in this cohort and an independent roughly 330-donor cohort. The ex vivo response was dominated by HLA-C-restricted CMV-specific TCR beta clonotypes, which also provided the single most frequent clonotype in two of eight donors.

On this clonotype itself: The clone's antigen remains unknown. There are no base qualities to consult, and no much larger clone falls within one base.

As encoded in the germline V gene (reference sequence), CDR1 is LNHDA while CDR2 is SQIVND. Cut back by 7 bases and 3 bases, the V and J ends lie 18 bases apart. Including the terminal cysteine and phenylalanine, the CDR3 comprises 15 residues. The entry retains the CDR3 DNA only, 45 bases that are in frame from base 1. The intended sense of this specimen's treatment or condition label: in vitro stimulation with specific CMV peptide epitopes to enrich CMV-specific T cells. Sequencing used an Illumina HiSeq 1500. TCRdb passed the public sequencing reads through fastp at Q25 and MiXCR, retaining productive beta sequences. Duplicate CDR3 protein sequences are folded into a single record with the most common DNA and genes. The sample data list about 920,000 distinct CDR3 sequences, and less than 40% of these were observed just once. The leading ten clones occupy around 15% of the sample.

Sample: cultured CD8+ T cells from PBMCs, taken from culture after CMV antigen stimulation. This receptor was identified in a human donor in good health (CMV status not recorded). Some clones in this sample may be carry-over from other donors' samples. The chain links TRBV19 with TRBJ1-1; the D gene is possibly TRBD1, with 5 bases matching. The encoded CDR3 is CASTRGRHRDTEAFF. The sequenced DNA is TGTGCCAGTACCCGGGGCAGGCACAGAGACACTGAAGCTTTCTTT.